This TCR beta chain derives from a study of shared T cell receptors in the human thymus (dated by TCRdb to about 2021). Notes on the research overall: The study examined how self-reactive, shared T-cell receptor alpha chains are generated in the human thymus.

A note on this clone: Its cognate antigen has yet to be identified. No base quality information exists; no much larger clone differs at one position.

The CDR3 starts with the cysteine, ends with the phenylalanine, and has 14 residues. This entry keeps only the CDR3 DNA: 42 bases, framed from base 1. V loses 2 bases of germline sequence and J loses 6 bases, and the interval between the two ends is 11 bases. Looking up the germline V gene yields CDR1 MNHEY and CDR2 SVGAGI. The method was the immunoSEQ multiplex PCR assay. This is the immuneACCESS table as TCRdb keeps it, with only in-frame sequences that have V and J called. A part of the clones is gone; compared with another copy, unresolved V genes explain less than half, and the rest is unexplained. The sample table contains under 700,000 clones; only one count was recorded for around 78% of them. Roughly 0.013% of the sample belongs to the ten largest clones. The same sample was also studied in work on human thymus T cells. The second study, in turn, reports: In Finland, the donors were immunologically healthy infants who were having open corrective cardiac surgery for congenital heart defects. The thymus tissue came from surgical resects taken out during corrective cardiac surgery. Usage of V and J gene segments appeared to be biased in both the thymic and the peripheral blood repertoires. According to the related research, thymic TCR repertoires were highly overlapping among unrelated individuals. The study used under 10 infant thymus samples plus four related peripheral blood samples to characterize TCR alpha and beta repertoires. The infant donors were roughly 7 to 244 days old, and the cohort included roughly six males and a couple of females. Thymocytes were released mechanically from tissue and stored at -70 °C as pellets of roughly 9-31 million cells. A QIAsymphony instrument was used to extract genomic DNA from the frozen cell pellets. Using the immunoSEQ multiplex PCR assay, the TCRB and TCRAD loci were amplified from a standardized quantity of quality-controlled genomic DNA. The V(D)J region was spanned by amplicons of a length sufficient to cover the CDR3 and to identify V and J genes. The commercial immunoSEQ service was used to sequence amplicons on an Illumina platform. Corrections for primer bias and sequencing errors followed previously described methods, while TCRAD and TCRB definitions were based on the IMGT database. Repertoires were analysed with immunoSEQ Analyzer 3.0 and VDJTools, covering basic statistics, V/J segment usage, diversity estimates, rarefaction and pairwise overlap. Diversity was estimated with Chao1, ChaoE, Efron-Thisted, Shannon and inverse Simpson indices, and also on datasets down-sampled to the smallest sample. Repertoire overlap was determined by strict matching of CDR3 nucleotide sequence, V gene and J gene, and Jaccard-based multidimensional scaling clustering was applied. On average, approximately 860,000 unique TCRB clonotypes were obtained from thymus samples, compared with approximately 82,000 from blood samples.

The sample consisted of thymocytes. The sequence joins TRBV6-5 to TRBJ2-1; a tentative D call is TRBD2 (6 bases match). This sequence was found in a boy under two years old with a congenital heart defect. Donor details come from another sample of the same person, matched by shared clones. The CDR3 protein is CASSYLGTSNEQFF. The DNA sequence is given as TGTGCCAGCAGTTACCTCGGGACTTCCAATGAGCAGTTCTTC.